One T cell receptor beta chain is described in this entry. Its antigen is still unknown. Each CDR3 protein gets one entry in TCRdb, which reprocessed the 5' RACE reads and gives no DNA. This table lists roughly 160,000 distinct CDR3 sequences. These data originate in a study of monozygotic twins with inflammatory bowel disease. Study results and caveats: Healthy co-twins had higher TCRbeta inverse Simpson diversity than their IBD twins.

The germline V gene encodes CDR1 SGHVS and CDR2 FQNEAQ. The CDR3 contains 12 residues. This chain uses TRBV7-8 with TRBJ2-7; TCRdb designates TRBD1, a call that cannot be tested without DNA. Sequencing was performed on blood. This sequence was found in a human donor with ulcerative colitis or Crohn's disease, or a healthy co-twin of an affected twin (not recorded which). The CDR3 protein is CASSLPRYEQYF. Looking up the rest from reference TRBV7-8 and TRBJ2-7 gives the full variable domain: GAGVSQSPRYKVAKRGQDVALRCDPISGHVSLFWYQQALGQGPEFLTYFQNEAQLDKSGLPSDRFFAERPEGSVSTLKIQRTQQEDSAVYLCASSLPRYEQYFGPGTRLTVT.